The present entry profiles one TCR beta chain with its context. The antigen it binds to is not known. No much larger clone exists at a distance of one base, and base qualities are not known. The data were obtained in a study of T cell responses to AZD1222 COVID-19 vaccine (dated by TCRdb to 2020 to 2022). Study-level background: Because spike-specific TCR depth and breadth did not differ between the two schedules, AZD1222 recipients who got a second dose at roughly 4 weeks were pooled with those who got a second dose at roughly 12 weeks. TCR sequencing was performed for about 250 trial participants, of whom about 200 were given two doses of AZD1222 and around 26 were given two doses of MenACWY control vaccine. Trial participants were enrolled by age into subgroups of 18-55, 56-69 and 70-plus years, and roughly 150, 30 and 60 TCR-sequenced participants, respectively, were included in these subgroups. The paper as a whole reports these results and caveats: Participants were mostly white British, with more females than males. The authors suggested clonal diversity may have been underestimated. Because no samples from the day 14 peak response were available, repertoires could be characterized only after the peak T cell response. The 56-69-year group was small, and its depth increase did not reach significance, likely because of low power. A significant rise in spike-specific TCR breadth and depth was observed after two AZD1222 doses relative to day 0 and relative to MenACWY recipients. The whole spike protein was spanned by vaccine-associated CD4 TCRs, and dominant responses were seen in regions 160-218 and 743-854. Conclusions about previously exposed vaccinees were limited because only six AZD1222 recipients were SARS-CoV-2 seropositive at baseline. Reportedly, almost half of the unique spike-specific TCRs recognized epitopes lying outside the regions that are mutated in the B.1.351 and B.1.1.7 variants.

The label giving this sample's time point can be read as: baseline before first vaccination. Vaccinee samples came from UK trials COV001 and COV002, including a single-blind randomized controlled phase 2/3 trial of AZD1222 (ChAdOx1 nCoV-19) in healthy adults. Trial participant PBMC samples were collected at day 0 and day 28 after the second dose for TCRbeta chain sequencing. From the cysteine up to the phenylalanine, the CDR3 has a length of 14 residues. Only the CDR3 DNA stays, 42 bases, in frame from base 1. V is reduced by 0 bases and J by 9 bases, leaving a spacing of 10 bases between them. Via the germline V gene, CDR1 is SGDLS and CDR2 YYNGEE. The CDR3 regions of human TCRbeta chains were analyzed by immunosequencing. The study's processing was this. Repertoire TCRs were checked for matches against a reference library of SARS-CoV-2-specific TCRs that had been generated using the MIRA antigen-specificity platform. Breadth meant the fraction of unique TCRs that were SARS-CoV-2-associated, whereas depth meant the fraction of total T cells that were SARS-CoV-2-associated. Using the MIRA data, each spike-specific TCR was assigned both to the spike region to which the TCR was reactive and to a CD4 or CD8 class. Log10-transformed breadth and depth values were compared by one-way ANOVA with Sidak's multiple comparisons tests. Held by TCRdb, this immuneACCESS table contains in-frame sequences only and omits some clones. Under half of the omission traces to an unresolved V gene where checked; the cause of the rest is unknown. V and J calls and clone size are given by that table; D and trimming were obtained from the DNA. The sample table records some 70,000 clones; roughly four fifths of these occur just once. The ten largest clones take up under 6.5% of the sample.

This chain is built from TRBV9 and TRBJ1-6; D gene: possibly TRBD1, on 5 matching bases. The source of this sequence is an adult in good health. Sequences were derived from peripheral blood, sampled on day 0 of AZD1222 vaccination. At the DNA level, the sequence is TGTGCCAGCAGCGTAGATCAGGGAGTTTCACCCCTCCACTTT. It specifies CASSVDQGVSPLHF.